This TCR beta chain was captured by sequencing in a study of blood T cell repertoires in COVID-19. About the study: From the United States, Italy and Spain came samples of acute and convalescent COVID-19.

This CDR3 is built from 18 residues. Trimming shortened V by 0 bases and J by 0 bases, and 15 bases separated the two germline ends. Germline CDR1 and CDR2: SGHRS and YFSETQ. Sequencing was performed with immunoSEQ multiplex PCR; in TCRdb, only in-frame clones are kept and a portion is missing. Of a few hundred thousand clones in the sample, 86% were seen once. Material: peripheral blood. The chain links TRBV5-1 to TRBJ2-2; perhaps TRBD2 as D (6 bases). The source of this sequence is a man aged 25 to 45 who had recovered from COVID-19. The CDR3 DNA reads as TGCGCCAGCAGCTTGGATATAGGGGAGGATGCGAACACCGGGGAGCTGTTTTTT. As protein: CASSLDIGEDANTGELFF.